The 8 T cell receptor beta chains presented below share a single source sample, sequenced in a study of blood T cell repertoires in COVID-19. The table came from immunoSEQ multiplex PCR; TCRdb's copy has only in-frame clones and leaves some out. The sample includes approximately 180,000 clones, 70% to 90% of them seen just once. Material for sequencing was peripheral blood. All receptors come from a human donor with active or convalescent COVID-19. The donor label of this sample is uncertain.

The chain carries TRBV4-2 and TRBJ2-7, with D uncertain. Germline CDR1 is LGHNA and CDR2 is YNFKEQ. V lost 0 bases, J lost 6 bases, and 21 bases lay in between. The CDR3 sequence is 17 residues long. The CDR3, as DNA: TGTGCCAGCAGCCAAGATCTAGAGGCTTTATCCCGTGGCGAGCAGTACTTC. This sequence encodes CASSQDLEALSRGEQYF.

The chain couples TRBV4-3 to TRBJ1-2; 7 positions agree with TRBD1. Germline CDR1 LGHNA, CDR2 YSLEER. J gave up 8 bases and V 4 bases, and 16 bases lay outside the gene matches. The CDR3 extends over 16 amino acids. Here the CDR3 DNA reads TGCGCCAGCAGCCCCAGCACAGGGGCATCCGCCTACGGCTACACCTTC. This gives the protein CASSPSTGASAYGYTF.

The V and J genes are TRBV6-2 or TRBV6-3 and TRBJ2-2, with 8 positions matching TRBD2. The CDR3 length is 16 residues. Germline loops: CDR1 MNHEY, CDR2 SVGEGT. J lost 5 bases, V lost 6 bases, and 11 bases had no gene match. This chain's CDR3 is CASSHGGTRGTGELFF. Written as DNA, the CDR3 is TGTGCCAGCAGCCACGGAGGGACTAGGGGTACCGGGGAGCTGTTTTTT.

This chain joins TRBV7-9 and TRBJ2-7, with 10 bases lining up with TRBD2. V lost 5 bases, J lost 4 bases, and 8 bases stayed unmatched. This CDR3 is 15 amino acids long. Germline CDR1 reads SEHNR; CDR2 reads FQNEAQ (reference sequence). CDR3 loop: CASSPSGGLDYEQYF. In nucleotides, the CDR3 is TGTGCCAGCAGCCCTAGCGGGGGCCTCGATTACGAGCAGTACTTC.

The CDR3 bases are TGTGCCAGTCACCTTGGGGGGGCGGGGGTTGGCAATCAGCCCCAGCATTTT. This gives the protein CASHLGGAGVGNQPQHF. This chain joins TRBV19 and TRBJ1-5; D is possibly TRBD1 (6 bases). This CDR3 contains 17 residues. Germline-derived CDR1 and CDR2 are LNHDA and SQIVND (reference sequence). V was clipped by 8 bases and J by 2 bases, with 22 bases between them.

The chain's CDR3 is CATKSGRAVDTQYF. The CDR3 DNA sequence: TGTGCCACAAAAAGCGGGAGGGCCGTAGATACGCAGTATTTT. This rearrangement joins TRBV24-1 to TRBJ2-3; 10 bases are shared with TRBD2. The CDR3 length is 14 residues. The trim removed 10 bases at V and 5 bases at J, leaving 8 bases unmatched. CDR1 and CDR2 from the germline V gene are KGHDR and SFDVKD.

The V gene is TRBV18, the J gene TRBJ2-2; tentatively, D is TRBD1 (5 bases). The V end was cut by 2 bases, the J end by 8 bases, with 15 bases between. The germline CDR1 and CDR2 sequences are KGHSH and LQKENI. The CDR3 runs to 15 residues. The CDR3 here is CASSPTGSQEGELFF. In DNA form, the CDR3 reads TGTGCCAGCTCACCAACAGGCTCTCAAGAAGGGGAGCTGTTTTTT. The full variable domain, rest sourced from reference TRBV18 and TRBJ2-2, is NAGVMQNPRHLVRRRGQEARLRCSPMKGHSHVYWYRQLPEEGLKFMVYLQKENIIDESGMPKERFSAEFPKEGPSILRIQQVVRGDSAAYFCASSPTGSQEGELFFGEGSRLTVL.

The chain has TRBV7-2 and TRBJ2-1; D may be TRBD2 (5 bases). This CDR3 contains 14 residues. The germline CDR1 and CDR2 sequences are SGHTA and FQGNSA. Trimming left V 6 bases short and J 6 bases short, with 15 bases between. The CDR3 DNA follows: TGTGCCAGCAGTATCTTGTGGAGCGGCAATGAGCAGTTCTTC. It encodes CASSILWSGNEQFF.